This TCR beta chain was profiled in a study of CXCR3-negative and CXCR3-positive naive CD8 T cells. The CDR3 loop spans 14 amino acids. Germline V CDR1 and CDR2: LGHNA, YSLEER. CD45RO-CCR7+CD27+CD95- was the phenotype of naive CD8+ T cells. About this clonotype itself: Its antigen is undetermined.

The study made its TRB cDNA libraries by 5' RACE, adding UMI labels. TCRdb reanalyzed the 5' RACE reads, giving one entry per CDR3 protein sequence and no DNA. Its table records approximately 59,000 distinct CDR3 sequences. The study, taken as a whole, reports: TRB CDR3s were more hydrophobic in CXCR3-positive than in CXCR3-negative naive cells. TRB CDR3 properties were used to infer TCR strength, and surface CD5 was comparable between naive subsets.

This receptor was taken from a human donor in good health. Some clones in this sample may be carry-over from other donors' samples. The rearrangement joins TRBV4-3 to TRBJ2-7. Sequencing was performed on naive CXCR3+ CD8+ T cells from blood. Subset denoted: CD45RO-CCR7+CD27+CD95- naive CD8+ T cells expressing CXCR3 (TNR3+). The CDR3 here is CASSQFSAASEQYF.